This is a list of T cell receptor beta chains from one sample in a study of early T cells in non-severe SARS-CoV-2 infection. TCRdb processed the 5' RACE reads anew with MiXCR; each CDR3 protein has one entry. The table lists over 20,000 distinct CDR3 sequences, less than 5% of them singletons, with about 5.8% in the top ten. The sample comprised whole blood. The receptors were sampled from an adult who was a healthcare worker with PCR-confirmed SARS-CoV-2 infection or an uninfected control (not recorded which). The CDR3 runs from the conserved cysteine through the conserved F or W. The order of the fields is D gene, J gene, V gene, clone size, CDR3 DNA, CDR3 protein. The D gene is left open where the match is weak. Some rows mark clone size as missing; the rest say once, few, many or name a class of expanded clone.

. | TRBJ2-2 | TRBV7-2 | many | TGTGCCAGCAGCTTAGGCAGGGGAATCGGCGGGGAGCTGTTTTTT | CASSLGRGIGGELFF
TRBD2 | TRBJ2-3 | TRBV6-5 | many | TGTGCCAGCAGTTACTTTGCGGGAGGGGGCACAGATACGCAGTATTTT | CASSYFAGGGTDTQYF
. | TRBJ2-1 | TRBV6-5 | few | TGTGCCAGCAGTTACTCGAGGCGGCCCGGGAACAATGAGCAGTTCTTC | CASSYSRRPGNNEQFF
TRBD1 | TRBJ1-5 | TRBV6-6 | medium-sized | TGTGCCAGCATTACGGGGGACAGGGGGAGCAATCAGCCCCAGCATTTT | CASITGDRGSNQPQHF
TRBD2 | TRBJ2-1 | TRBV6-5 | medium-sized | TGTGCCAGCAGTTACGGGACTAGCGGGGGGGCATCTATCAATGAGCAGTTCTTC | CASSYGTSGGASINEQFF
TRBD1 | TRBJ2-4 | TRBV6-5 | few | TGTGCCAGCAGTTATTCGGACAGGGGAGCCAAAAACATTCAGTACTTC | CASSYSDRGAKNIQYF
TRBD2 | TRBJ2-3 | TRBV7-9 | many | TGTGCCAGCAGCTTACAGCGGGGGGTCACAGATACGCAGTATTTT | CASSLQRGVTDTQYF
. | TRBJ1-4 | TRBV25-1 | . | TGTGCCAGCAGTGAAGGACAGTCGAGGAAGGAAAAACTGTTTTTT | CASSEGQSRKEKLFF
. | TRBJ2-3 | TRBV3-1 | many | TGTGCCAGCAGCCAAGATGAGACAGATACGCAGTATTTT | CASSQDETDTQYF
. | TRBJ1-2 | TRBV2 | many | TGTGCCAGCAGTCGGACACGGGGAGGGAACTATGGCTACACCTTC | CASSRTRGGNYGYTF
TRBD2 | TRBJ2-1 | TRBV7-8 | many | TGTGCCAGCAGCACGGACAGGGCACTAGCGGGAGGCCATAGCTCCTACAATGAGCAGTTCTTC | CASSTDRALAGGHSSYNEQFF
. | TRBJ2-5 | TRBV4-3 | medium-sized | TGCGCCAGCAGCCAAGGGGCCGTTGAGACCCAGTACTTC | CASSQGAVETQYF
. | TRBJ1-1 | TRBV4-2 | few | TGTGCCAGCAGAATAAATGGGACAAGACCCCCTCGGGGGGCTGAAGCTTTCTTT | CASRINGTRPPRGAEAFF
TRBD1 | TRBJ1-6 | TRBV4-3 | few | TGCGCCAGCAGCCAAGAGGACAGGACAAAGTCACCCCTCCACTTT | CASSQEDRTKSPLHF
. | TRBJ2-1 | TRBV20-1 | many | TGCAGTGCTAGAGACAGGACAATTGAGCAGTTCTTC | CSARDRTIEQFF
. | TRBJ1-1 | TRBV6-1 | many | TGTGCCAGCAGTGAAATAGGGAACACTGAAGCTTTCTTT | CASSEIGNTEAFF
. | TRBJ2-3 | TRBV9 | many | TGTGCCAGCAGCGGTTATTCGAGCGGGAGCACAGATACGCAGTATTTT | CASSGYSSGSTDTQYF
. | TRBJ1-6 | TRBV5-1 | many | TGCGCCAGCAGCTCAGAAGGGGCTGTAAATTCACCCCTCCACTTT | CASSSEGAVNSPLHF
TRBD1 | TRBJ1-2 | TRBV10-3 | . | TGTGCCACCGGACAGGGGGGCTACACCTTC | CATGQGGYTF
. | TRBJ2-7 | TRBV5-4 | many | TGTGCCAGCAGCTTTGTGACCGAAAGCTCCTACGAGCAGTACTTC | CASSFVTESSYEQYF
. | TRBJ1-5 | TRBV20-1 | many | TGCAGTGCTAAGGAGGGACGGGGAGGTCAGCCCCAGCATTTT | CSAKEGRGGQPQHF
TRBD1 | TRBJ1-4 | TRBV5-1 | . | TGCGCCAGCAGCTTTGGACAGGGAAGGGAAAAACTGTTTTTT | CASSFGQGREKLFF
. | TRBJ2-5 | TRBV5-1 | many | TGCGCCAGCAGCTCGGGAGAGACCCAGTACTTC | CASSSGETQYF
. | TRBJ2-3 | TRBV20-1 | few | TGCAGTGCTAGAGAAAGGCGGGGTGGAGATACGCAGTATTTT | CSARERRGGDTQYF
TRBD2 | TRBJ2-1 | TRBV20-1 | few | TGCAGTGCTAGAGATAGGGTAGCGGGAGGAGTTGAGCAGTTCTTC | CSARDRVAGGVEQFF
. | TRBJ2-3 | TRBV5-4 | many | TGTGCCAGCAGCGGCTGGGGGAAAGCGGAGGGCACAGATACGCAGTATTTT | CASSGWGKAEGTDTQYF
TRBD1 | TRBJ2-7 | TRBV19 | medium-sized | TGTGCCAGTAGTATTGGAGACAGGGGCGAGCAGTACTTC | CASSIGDRGEQYF
TRBD2 | TRBJ2-1 | TRBV7-8 | many | TGTGCCAGCAGCTCCCGGGTGGCGGGAGGCGCCCATGAGCAGTTCTTC | CASSSRVAGGAHEQFF
. | TRBJ2-2 | TRBV5-1 | many | TGCGCCAGCAGCTTGGCCGGGCCTCGATATAACACCGGGGAGCTGTTTTTT | CASSLAGPRYNTGELFF